Listed below are T cell receptor beta chains from one sample, sequenced in a study of blood T cell repertoires in COVID-19. Profiled with immunoSEQ multiplex PCR; TCRdb holds only in-frame clones, not every one. Of around 60,000 clones in the sample, approximately 80% were seen once. The source material was peripheral blood. The receptors shown here come from a woman of 80 years or more with acute or convalescent COVID-19. CDR3s include the opening cysteine and the closing phenylalanine or tryptophan. A D gene is named only where the DNA matches it firmly. Not every row has a clone size; where given, it reads once, few, many or a size class.

CDR3 protein | CDR3 DNA | V gene | D gene | clone size | J gene
CASSLRGGKGSYF | TGTGCCAGCAGCCTCCGCGGGGGGAAGGGGTCATATTTT | TRBV28 | NA | NA | TRBJ1-3
CASRLSGVTGELFF | TGTGCCAGCAGATTGTCGGGGGTGACCGGGGAGCTGTTTTTT | TRBV27 | NA | NA | TRBJ2-2
CASSPGGISRDTIYF | TGTGCCAGCAGCCCCGGGGGTATTTCCCGGGACACCATATATTTT | TRBV7-9 | NA | few | TRBJ1-3
CASSLVNTEQYF | TGTGCCAGCAGCTTAGTAAACACCGAGCAGTACTTC | TRBV7-8 | NA | NA | TRBJ2-7
CASSEQVGYGYTF | TGTGCCAGCAGCGAACAGGTCGGCTATGGCTACACCTTC | TRBV7-3 | NA | NA | TRBJ1-2
CATGARPNTGELFF | TGTGCCACGGGGGCCAGGCCGAACACCGGGGAGCTGTTTTTT | TRBV15 | NA | once | TRBJ2-2
CASSPETSGGRTDTQYF | TGTGCCAGCAGCCCGGAGACTAGCGGGGGACGCACAGATACGCAGTATTTT | TRBV7-9 | TRBD2 | NA | TRBJ2-3
CASSHLLAGTIGELFF | TGTGCCAGCAGCCACCTACTAGCGGGGACAATCGGGGAGCTGTTTTTT | TRBV4-2 | TRBD2 | once | TRBJ2-2
CASSPSMAGPYEQYF | TGTGCCAGCAGCCCATCCATGGCGGGACCCTACGAGCAGTACTTC | TRBV9 | NA | once | TRBJ2-7
CASSEGGSTETQYF | TGCGCCAGCAGTGAGGGCGGGAGTACAGAGACCCAGTACTTC | TRBV10-1 | TRBD2 | NA | TRBJ2-5
CASSPRGSGNTIYF | TGTGCCAGCAGCCCCAGGGGGAGCGGAAACACCATATATTTT | TRBV11-1 | TRBD1 | once | TRBJ1-3
CASSIYQTGEGTEAFF | TGTGCCAGTAGTATCTATCAAACAGGGGAAGGGACTGAAGCTTTCTTT | TRBV19 | TRBD1 | NA | TRBJ1-1
CASSLTGSGTQYF | TGTGCCAGCAGTTTAACAGGGAGCGGGACCCAGTACTTC | TRBV28 | NA | NA | TRBJ2-5
CASAGGTGNYGYTF | TGTGCCAGCGCGGGGGGGACTGGGAACTATGGCTACACCTTC | TRBV3-1/TRBV3-2 | NA | once | TRBJ1-2
CASSPGTGPYEQYF | TGTGCCAGCAGCCCAGGGACAGGCCCCTACGAGCAGTACTTC | TRBV11-2 | TRBD1 | NA | TRBJ2-7
CASSDAGTGPSYTF | TGTGCCAGTAGTGATGCCGGGACAGGACCCAGCTACACCTTC | TRBV19 | TRBD1 | NA | TRBJ1-2
CASSLGGNTEAFF | TGTGCCAGCAGCTTAGGAGGGAACACTGAAGCTTTCTTT | TRBV11-2 | NA | few | TRBJ1-1
CASSPRGYQETQYF | TGCGCCAGCAGCCCACGGGGGTACCAAGAGACCCAGTACTTC | TRBV5-1 | NA | NA | TRBJ2-5
CASRGLAGLYNEQFF | TGCGCCAGCAGGGGACTAGCGGGACTCTACAATGAGCAGTTCTTC | TRBV10-1 | TRBD2 | NA | TRBJ2-1
CASSTGTGGSKNTEAFF | TGTGCCAGCAGTACCGGGACAGGGGGAAGTAAGAACACTGAAGCTTTCTTT | TRBV13 | TRBD1 | NA | TRBJ1-1
CASSQPPGGLTYEQYF | TGTGCCAGCTCACAACCTCCTGGAGGTTTAACCTACGAGCAGTACTTC | TRBV18 | NA | NA | TRBJ2-7
CASSPGRVNTEAFF | TGTGCCAGTAGTCCGGGCAGGGTGAACACTGAAGCTTTCTTT | TRBV19 | NA | few | TRBJ1-1
CASSQGQGNNQPQHF | TGTGCCAGCAGCCAGGGACAGGGCAACAATCAGCCCCAGCATTTT | TRBV3-1/TRBV3-2 | TRBD1 | NA | TRBJ1-5
CASSLSTGARNQPQHF | TGTGCCAGCAGCCTATCGACAGGGGCAAGGAATCAGCCCCAGCATTTT | TRBV7-9 | TRBD1 | NA | TRBJ1-5
CASSQDRGQGEKLFF | TGCGCCAGCAGCCAAGATAGGGGGCAGGGCGAAAAACTGTTTTTT | TRBV4-1 | TRBD1 | NA | TRBJ1-4
CASSFSGTGGVALHF | TGTGCCAGCAGCTTCTCTGGGACAGGAGGAGTGGCCCTCCACTTT | TRBV5-4 | TRBD1 | NA | TRBJ1-6
CASSLTGATRDGYTF | TGTGCCAGCAGCCTGACAGGGGCCACCCGCGATGGCTACACCTTC | TRBV25-1 | TRBD1 | NA | TRBJ1-2
CASSYARVGELFF | TGTGCCAGCAGTTACGCCCGGGTCGGGGAGCTGTTTTTT | TRBV6-2/TRBV6-3 | NA | NA | TRBJ2-2
CASSEKVGQRREQFF | TGTGCCAGCAGTGAAAAGGTGGGACAGCGACGAGAGCAGTTCTTC | TRBV6-1 | TRBD1 | NA | TRBJ2-1
CASSFPGGELFF | TGTGCCAGCAGTTTCCCGGGCGGGGAGCTGTTTTTT | TRBV27 | NA | NA | TRBJ2-2
CASRNTVTGITGELFF | TGTGCCAGCAGGAATACAGTAACGGGAATCACCGGGGAGCTGTTTTTT | TRBV4-2 | NA | once | TRBJ2-2
CASRDTGVFGEKLFF | TGTGCCAGCAGGGATACAGGGGTCTTTGGTGAAAAACTGTTTTTT | TRBV2 | TRBD1 | NA | TRBJ1-4
CASSWWGAYEQYF | TGTGCCAGCAGCTGGTGGGGGGCCTACGAGCAGTACTTC | TRBV13 | NA | NA | TRBJ2-7
CASKGGSGDRAQYF | TGTGCCAGCAAAGGCGGGAGCGGGGATAGGGCCCAGTACTTC | TRBV2 | TRBD2 | NA | TRBJ2-5
CASSVARGSSTDTQYF | TGTGCCAGCAGCGTAGCCAGGGGGTCCAGCACAGATACGCAGTATTTT | TRBV9 | TRBD1 | NA | TRBJ2-3
CASSQDHGSAQPQHF | TGTGCCAGCAGCCAAGATCACGGGTCGGCTCAGCCCCAGCATTTT | TRBV3-1/TRBV3-2 | NA | few | TRBJ1-5
CASREASRTYEQYF | TGTGCCAGCAGAGAGGCTAGCAGAACCTACGAGCAGTACTTC | TRBV27 | NA | NA | TRBJ2-7
CASSSGGARNTEAFF | TGCGCCAGCAGCTCAGGGGGCGCTCGGAACACTGAAGCTTTCTTT | TRBV5-1 | TRBD1 | NA | TRBJ1-1
CASSLKQGSYNEQFF | TGTGCCAGCAGCTTAAAGCAGGGCTCCTACAATGAGCAGTTCTTC | TRBV13 | NA | NA | TRBJ2-1
CASSTRQGSGNTIYF | TGTGCCAGCAGCACCAGACAGGGCTCTGGAAACACCATATATTTT | TRBV13 | TRBD1 | NA | TRBJ1-3
CASSYAVPYNEQFF | TGTGCCAGCAGTTACGCGGTTCCCTACAATGAGCAGTTCTTC | TRBV6-2/TRBV6-3 | NA | once | TRBJ2-1
CASSTSSGTLSYNEQFF | TGTGCCAGCAGCACATCTAGCGGGACTTTATCCTACAATGAGCAGTTCTTC | TRBV7-6 | TRBD2 | NA | TRBJ2-1
CASSFAVTNEKLFF | TGTGCCAGCAGTTTTGCGGTGACTAATGAAAAACTGTTTTTT | TRBV28 | NA | NA | TRBJ1-4
CASSRTLGQGATGANVLTF | TGTGCCAGCAGCCGTACCCTGGGACAGGGAGCGACCGGGGCCAACGTCCTGACTTTC | TRBV7-9 | TRBD1 | NA | TRBJ2-6
CASSPRDRGITNEKLFF | TGTGCCAGCAGTCCCCGGGACAGGGGTATAACTAATGAAAAACTGTTTTTT | TRBV28 | TRBD1 | NA | TRBJ1-4
CASSEGTPYQPQHF | TGTGCCAGCAGTGAAGGGACACCTTATCAGCCCCAGCATTTT | TRBV6-1 | NA | NA | TRBJ1-5
CASSDRNRGAYSPLHF | TGCGCCAGCAGCGATCGTAACAGGGGCGCATATTCACCCCTCCACTTT | TRBV5-1 | TRBD1 | NA | TRBJ1-6
CASSKRKYSRGIGSYNEQFF | TGTGCCAGCAGCAAACGGAAGTATAGCAGGGGAATTGGGTCCTACAATGAGCAGTTCTTC | TRBV21-1 | NA | NA | TRBJ2-1
CASSEGGRIYEQYF | TGTGCCAGCAGTGAGGGCGGGAGGATCTACGAGCAGTACTTC | TRBV2 | TRBD2 | few | TRBJ2-7
CASSWGHSYEQYF | TGTGCCAGCAGTTGGGGACACTCCTACGAGCAGTACTTC | TRBV27 | NA | many | TRBJ2-7
CASSESRGGYNEQFF | TGTGCCAGCAGTGAAAGCCGGGGGGGGTACAATGAGCAGTTCTTC | TRBV6-1 | TRBD2 | NA | TRBJ2-1
CASSPRQGVNTEAFF | TGTGCCAGCAGTCCAAGACAGGGGGTGAACACTGAAGCTTTCTTT | TRBV27 | TRBD1 | NA | TRBJ1-1